The T cell receptor (beta chain) described here comes from a study of T cells in Graves' hyperthyroidism and ophthalmopathy. CDR1 KGHSH and CDR2 LQKENI come from the germline V gene. Trimming took off 5 bases at V and 5 bases at J, with 15 bases between the two ends. The CDR3 extends over 14 amino acids. Amplification of TCR beta CDR3 regions used RNA as the template. TCR CDR3 underwent first-round RT-PCR with the HTBI primer set. TCRdb re-called the multiplex PCR reads through MiXCR, storing one row per CDR3 protein. Seen here are over 300,000 distinct CDR3 sequences, about 14% observed once, and the top ten hold approximately 10%. This clonotype turned up a few times. This may be a read error: a much more frequent sequence differs by one nucleotide.

Sequenced sample: blood. This TCR came from a woman aged 55-69 years with Graves' hyperthyroidism. V and J are TRBV18 and TRBJ1-1, with a tentative D call TRBD1 (6 bases). The CDR3 loop reads CASSTTGSETEAFF. The CDR3 DNA follows: TGTGCCAGCTCAACTACAGGGAGCGAGACTGAAGCTTTCTTT.